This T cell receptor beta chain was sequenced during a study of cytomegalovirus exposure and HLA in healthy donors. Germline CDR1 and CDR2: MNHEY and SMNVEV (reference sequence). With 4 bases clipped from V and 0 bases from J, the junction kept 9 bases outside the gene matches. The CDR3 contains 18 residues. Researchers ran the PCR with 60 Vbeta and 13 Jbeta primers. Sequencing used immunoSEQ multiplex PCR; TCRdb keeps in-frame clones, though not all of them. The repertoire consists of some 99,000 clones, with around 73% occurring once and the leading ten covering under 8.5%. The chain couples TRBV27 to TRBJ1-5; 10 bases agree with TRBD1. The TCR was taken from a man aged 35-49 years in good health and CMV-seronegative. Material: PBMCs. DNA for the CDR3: TGTGCCAGCAGTTCCGGGACAGGGGCGGATTATAGCAATCAGCCCCAGCATTTT. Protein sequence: CASSSGTGADYSNQPQHF.